These 12 T cell receptor beta chains came from one sample sequenced in a study of cytomegalovirus exposure and HLA in healthy donors (dated by TCRdb to about 2017). Receptors were amplified or captured by the immunoSEQ multiplex PCR assay. TCRdb's version of the immuneACCESS table is confined to in-frame rearrangements and falls short of the full clone set. An unresolved V gene accounts for under half of the shortfall where checked; the remainder is of unknown origin. Here the sample has some 100,000 clones; roughly 88% occur a single time. The ten largest clones capture roughly 5.3% of the sample. Sequencing input: PBMCs. The source of these receptors is a man aged 18 to 30 in good health and CMV-seronegative.

The V call is TRBV29-1, the J call TRBJ2-1; D might be TRBD2 (5 bases). The germline V and J ends were trimmed by 4 bases and 5 bases, with 9 bases remaining between them. The CDR3 contains 12 residues. Germline assignment: CDR1 SQVTM and CDR2 ANQGSEA. The chain's CDR3 is CSVVGGNNEQFF. CDR3 nucleotides: TGCAGCGTTGTCGGAGGAAACAATGAGCAGTTCTTC.

This clone has just a few counts. CDR3 sequence reads: CASSPSALAGGYEQYF. Here the CDR3 DNA reads TGTGCCAGCAGCCCCAGTGCCCTAGCGGGAGGGTACGAGCAGTACTTC. This chain uses TRBV5-4 with TRBJ2-7; the match to TRBD2 covers 12 bases. The V and J ends lost 4 bases and 4 bases, in that order; junction bases with no gene match: 9. This CDR3 is built from 16 residues. Germline V gene lookup returns CDR1 SGHNT and CDR2 YYREEE (reference sequence).

The chain employs TRBV7-8 and TRBJ2-7; TRBD1 is a possible D gene (5 bases). Germline CDR1 SGHVS, CDR2 FQNEAQ. CDR3 length: 16 amino acids. The V and J ends lost 4 bases and 0 bases respectively, with 16 bases between them. DNA of the CDR3: TGTGCCAGCAGCTCTACAGGCGGCTTGAGCTCCTACGAGCAGTACTTC. Translating gives CASSSTGGLSSYEQYF. The variable domain in full, with the rest retrieved from reference TRBV7-8 and TRBJ2-7, is GAGVSQSPRYKVAKRGQDVALRCDPISGHVSLFWYQQALGQGPEFLTYFQNEAQLDKSGLPSDRFFAERPEGSVSTLKIQRTQQEDSAVYLCASSSTGGLSSYEQYFGPGTRLTVT.

V and J are TRBV10-3 and TRBJ1-2, with a weak D call TRBD1 (5 bases). Per germline, CDR1 ENHRY and CDR2 SYGVKD. The length of the CDR3 is 15 residues. The V end lost 4 bases, the J end lost 6 bases, and 18 bases lay between the germline ends. The CDR3 sequence: CAISGRGSNADGYTF. CDR3 bases: TGTGCCATCAGTGGGCGGGGGAGCAATGCGGATGGCTACACCTTC.

V usage is TRBV6-1 and J usage is TRBJ2-7; TRBD2 agrees at 10 bases. The CDR3 has 14 amino acids. Losses at the gene ends were 2 bases for V and 9 bases for J; bases not matched to a gene: 7. Germline CDR1 is MNHNS and CDR2 is SASEGT. CDR3 in DNA: TGTGCCAGCAGTGAAAAGGCTAGCGGGAGAGGGCAGTACTTC. This gives the protein CASSEKASGRGQYF.

To note about this clone: Other DNA sequences of this sample code for an identical CDR3. J is TRBJ2-5 and V is TRBV5-4; D possibly corresponds to TRBD1 (6 bases). V was trimmed by 0 bases and J by 2 bases, leaving 8 bases between them. The CDR3 has 14 residues. CDR1 and CDR2 (germline): SGHNT, YYREEE (reference sequence). CDR3 nucleotides: TGTGCCAGCAGCTTGGTCGGACAGCAAGAGACCCAGTACTTC. This sequence encodes CASSLVGQQETQYF.

V is TRBV15 and J is TRBJ2-1, with D possibly being TRBD2 (5 bases). CDR3 size: 13 residues. From germline, CDR1 is LNHNV and CDR2 YYDKDF (reference sequence). Between the trimmed V and J ends, which lost 2 bases and 5 bases, there was a span of 7 bases. The DNA of the CDR3 is TGTGCCACCAGCAGACAAGCGGACAATGAGCAGTTCTTC. Residues: CATSRQADNEQFF.

In this sample, this clone turned up a few times. The DNA for the CDR3 is TGTGCCTGGGCCACAGGGGCCATGGAAGCTTTCTTT. Protein sequence: CAWATGAMEAFF. This sequence joins TRBV30 and TRBJ1-1, with 7 bases aligning to TRBD1. V gave up 5 bases and J gave up 8 bases; unmatched junction bases: 8. Germline CDR1 GTSNPN, CDR2 SVGIG (reference sequence). The CDR3 contains 12 residues. The full variable domain, with the rest looked up from reference TRBV30 and TRBJ1-1, is SQTIHQWPATLVQPVGSPLSLECTVEGTSNPNLYWYRQAAGRGLQLLFYSVGIGQISSEVPQNLSASRPQDRQFILSSKKLLLSDSGFYLCAWATGAMEAFFGQGTRLTVV.

The J gene is TRBJ1-3, the V gene TRBV11-2; D ambiguous. This CDR3 comprises 11 residues. The germline V gene has CDR1 SGHAT and CDR2 FQNNGV. The germline V and J ends were trimmed by 1 base and 9 bases, with 4 bases remaining between them. Here the CDR3 DNA reads TGTGCCAGCAGCTTAGGAGGCACCATATATTTT. It is translated as CASSLGGTIYF.

The chain combines TRBV6-5 with TRBJ1-1, with no clear D. CDR1 MNHEY and CDR2 SVGAGI come from the germline V gene. V lost 0 bases and J 2 bases, leaving 7 bases between the germline ends. CDR3 length: 14 residues. CDR3 DNA: TGTGCCAGCAGTTACTCTGTGACTAACACTGAAGCTTTCTTT. Residues: CASSYSVTNTEAFF.

The chain uses TRBV5-1 and TRBJ1-1; the D gene is possibly TRBD1 (6 bases). Germline CDR1 reads SGHRS; CDR2 reads YFSETQ. Trimming cost V 4 bases and J 7 bases, with 11 bases left between them. The CDR3 covers 12 residues. This CDR3 reads CASSKDSFEAFF. The CDR3, as DNA: TGCGCCAGCAGCAAGGACAGCTTTGAAGCTTTCTTT.

The rearrangement joins TRBV28 to TRBJ2-7, with 8 bases identical to TRBD1. The trim removed 10 bases at V and 4 bases at J, leaving 6 bases unmatched. Germline lookup yields CDR1 MDHEN and CDR2 SYDVKM. This CDR3 spans 12 amino acids. This chain's CDR3 is CATRDRLYEQYF. In DNA form, the CDR3 reads TGTGCCACCCGGGACAGGCTGTACGAGCAGTACTTC.